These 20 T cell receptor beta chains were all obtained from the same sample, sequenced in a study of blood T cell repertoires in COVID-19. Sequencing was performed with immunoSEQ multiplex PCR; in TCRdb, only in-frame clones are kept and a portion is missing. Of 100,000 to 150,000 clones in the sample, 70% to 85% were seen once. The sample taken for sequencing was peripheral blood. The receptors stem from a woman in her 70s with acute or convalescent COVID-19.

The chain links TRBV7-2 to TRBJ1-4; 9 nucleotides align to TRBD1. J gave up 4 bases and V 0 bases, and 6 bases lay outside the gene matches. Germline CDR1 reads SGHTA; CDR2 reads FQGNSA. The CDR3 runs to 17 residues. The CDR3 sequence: CASSLARGQGLNEKLFF. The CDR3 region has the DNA TGTGCCAGCAGCTTAGCGCGAGGACAGGGGCTTAATGAAAAACTGTTTTTT.

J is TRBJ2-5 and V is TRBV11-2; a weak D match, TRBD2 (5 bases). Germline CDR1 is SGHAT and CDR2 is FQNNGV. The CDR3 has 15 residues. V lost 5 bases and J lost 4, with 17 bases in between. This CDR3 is CASSPRTAHPETQYF. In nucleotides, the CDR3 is TGTGCCAGCAGCCCACGGACTGCTCACCCAGAGACCCAGTACTTC. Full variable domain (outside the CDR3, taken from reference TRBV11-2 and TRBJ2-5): EAGVAQSPRYKIIEKRQSVAFWCNPISGHATLYWYQQILGQGPKLLIQFQNNGVVDDSQLPKDRFSAERLKGVDSTLKIQPAKLEDSAVYLCASSPRTAHPETQYFGPGTRLLVL.

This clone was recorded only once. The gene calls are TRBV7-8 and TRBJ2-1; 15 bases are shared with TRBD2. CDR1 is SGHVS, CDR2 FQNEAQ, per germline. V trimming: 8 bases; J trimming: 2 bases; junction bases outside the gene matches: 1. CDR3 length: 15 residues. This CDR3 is CASGLAGGPYNEQFF. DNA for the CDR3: TGTGCCAGCGGACTAGCGGGGGGGCCCTACAATGAGCAGTTCTTC.

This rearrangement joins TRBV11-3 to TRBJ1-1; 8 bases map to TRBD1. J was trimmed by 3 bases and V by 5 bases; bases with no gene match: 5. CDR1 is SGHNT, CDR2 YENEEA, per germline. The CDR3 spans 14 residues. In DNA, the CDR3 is TGTGCCAGCAGCCCAGACAGGGGCGACACTGAAGCTTTCTTT. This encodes CASSPDRGDTEAFF. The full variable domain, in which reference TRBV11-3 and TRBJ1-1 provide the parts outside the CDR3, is EAGVVQSPRYKIIEKKQPVAFWCNPISGHNTLYWYLQNLGQGPELLIRYENEEAVDDSQLPKDRFSAERLKGVDSTLKIQPAELGDSAVYLCASSPDRGDTEAFFGQGTRLTVV.

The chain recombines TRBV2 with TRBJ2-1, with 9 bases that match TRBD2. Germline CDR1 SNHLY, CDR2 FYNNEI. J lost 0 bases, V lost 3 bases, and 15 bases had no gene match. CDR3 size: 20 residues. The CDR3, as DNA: TGTGCCAGCAGTGATGGGGGGGCGGGGGGGCCTCTGGGCTCCTACAATGAGCAGTTCTTC. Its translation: CASSDGGAGGPLGSYNEQFF. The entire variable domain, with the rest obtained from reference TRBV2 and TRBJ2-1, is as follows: EPEVTQTPSHQVTQMGQEVILRCVPISNHLYFYWYRQILGQKVEFLVSFYNNEISEKSEIFDDQFSVERPDGSNFTLKIRSTKLEDSAMYFCASSDGGAGGPLGSYNEQFFGPGTRLTVL.

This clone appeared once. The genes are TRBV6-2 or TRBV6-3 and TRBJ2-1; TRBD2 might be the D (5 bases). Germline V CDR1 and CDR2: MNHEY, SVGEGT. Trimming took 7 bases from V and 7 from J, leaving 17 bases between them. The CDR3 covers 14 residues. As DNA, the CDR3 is TGTGCCAGCACCCCCAACCGGCGGAGGAATGAGCAGTTCTTC. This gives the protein CASTPNRRRNEQFF.

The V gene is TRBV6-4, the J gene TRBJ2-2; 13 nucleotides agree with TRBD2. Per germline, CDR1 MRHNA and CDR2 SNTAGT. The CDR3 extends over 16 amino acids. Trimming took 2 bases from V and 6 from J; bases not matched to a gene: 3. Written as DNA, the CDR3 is TGTGCCAGCAGTGACGGGACTAGCGGGGTCTCCGGGGAGCTGTTTTTT. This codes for CASSDGTSGVSGELFF.

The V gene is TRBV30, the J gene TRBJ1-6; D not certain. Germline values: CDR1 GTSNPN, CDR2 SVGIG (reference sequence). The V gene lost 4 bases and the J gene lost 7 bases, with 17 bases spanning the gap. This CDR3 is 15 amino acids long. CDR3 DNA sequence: TGTGCCTGGAATAACTACGGCAGTAGGAATTCACCCCTCCACTTT. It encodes CAWNNYGSRNSPLHF.

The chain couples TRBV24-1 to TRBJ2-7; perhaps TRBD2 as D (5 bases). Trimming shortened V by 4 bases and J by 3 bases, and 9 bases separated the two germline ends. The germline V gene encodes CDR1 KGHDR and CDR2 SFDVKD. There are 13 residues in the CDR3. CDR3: CATSEGLNYEQYF. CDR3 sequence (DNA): TGTGCCACCAGTGAAGGACTGAACTACGAGCAGTACTTC.

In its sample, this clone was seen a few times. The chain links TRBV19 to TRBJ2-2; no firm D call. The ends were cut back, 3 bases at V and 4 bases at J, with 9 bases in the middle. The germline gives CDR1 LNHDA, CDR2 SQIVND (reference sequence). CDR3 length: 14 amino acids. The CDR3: CASSIGVSTGELFF. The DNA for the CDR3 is TGTGCCAGTAGTATCGGAGTGTCCACCGGGGAGCTGTTTTTT.

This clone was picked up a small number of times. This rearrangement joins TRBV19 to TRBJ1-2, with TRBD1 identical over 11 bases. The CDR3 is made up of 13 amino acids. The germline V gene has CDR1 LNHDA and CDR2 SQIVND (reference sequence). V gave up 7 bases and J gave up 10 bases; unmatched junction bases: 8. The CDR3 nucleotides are TGTGCCAGTACCCCGGACAGGGGGCTTTCCTACACCTTC. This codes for CASTPDRGLSYTF.

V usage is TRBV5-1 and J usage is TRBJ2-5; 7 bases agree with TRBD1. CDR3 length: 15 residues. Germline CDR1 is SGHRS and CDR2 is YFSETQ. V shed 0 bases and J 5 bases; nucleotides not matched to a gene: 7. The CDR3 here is CASSLAPQTGETQYF. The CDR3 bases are TGCGCCAGCAGCTTGGCCCCGCAGACAGGGGAGACCCAGTACTTC.

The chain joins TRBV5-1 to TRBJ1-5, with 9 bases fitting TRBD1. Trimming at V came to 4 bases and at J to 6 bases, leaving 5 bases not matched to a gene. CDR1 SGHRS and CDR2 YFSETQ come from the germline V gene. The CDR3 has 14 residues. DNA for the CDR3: TGCGCCAGCAGCGTCGGGACAGGGAGTCAGCCCCAGCATTTT. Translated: CASSVGTGSQPQHF.

The CDR3 region has the DNA TGTGCCAGCAGTGACAGGTCGAGCACAGATACGCAGTATTTT. It codes for CASSDRSSTDTQYF. The chain employs TRBV2 and TRBJ2-3; D is undetermined. CDR1 is SNHLY, CDR2 FYNNEI, per germline. V was shortened by 3 bases and J by 0 bases, with 7 bases between the two germline ends. CDR3 length: 14 amino acids. The entire variable domain, with the rest obtained from reference TRBV2 and TRBJ2-3, is as follows: EPEVTQTPSHQVTQMGQEVILRCVPISNHLYFYWYRQILGQKVEFLVSFYNNEISEKSEIFDDQFSVERPDGSNFTLKIRSTKLEDSAMYFCASSDRSSTDTQYFGPGTRLTVL.

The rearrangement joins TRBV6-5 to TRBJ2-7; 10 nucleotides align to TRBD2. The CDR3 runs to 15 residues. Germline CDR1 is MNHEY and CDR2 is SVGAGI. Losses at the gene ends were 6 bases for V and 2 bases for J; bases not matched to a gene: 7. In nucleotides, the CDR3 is TGTGCCAGCAGACGTCATAGCGGGGGGCCCTACGAGCAGTACTTC. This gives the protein CASRRHSGGPYEQYF.

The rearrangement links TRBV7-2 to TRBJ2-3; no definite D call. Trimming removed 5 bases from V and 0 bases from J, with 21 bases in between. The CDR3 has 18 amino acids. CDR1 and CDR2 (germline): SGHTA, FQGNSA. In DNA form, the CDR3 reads TGTGCCAGCAGCCCTAAGGCCCTAGGAGAAGCTAGCACAGATACGCAGTATTTT. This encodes CASSPKALGEASTDTQYF. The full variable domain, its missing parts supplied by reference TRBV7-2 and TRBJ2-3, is GAGVSQSPSNKVTEKGKDVELRCDPISGHTALYWYRQSLGQGLEFLIYFQGNSAPDKSGLPSDRFSAERTGGSVSTLTIQRTQQEDSAVYLCASSPKALGEASTDTQYFGPGTRLTVL.

CDR3: CASSPGLAETDTQYF. The CDR3 coding sequence is TGTGCCAGCAGCCCGGGACTAGCGGAAACAGATACGCAGTATTTT. The rearrangement links TRBV4-2 to TRBJ2-3; TRBD2 agrees at 11 bases. The V segment lost 4 bases and the J segment 3 bases; nucleotides outside the gene matches: 3. The CDR3 runs to 15 residues. From germline, CDR1 is LGHNA and CDR2 YNFKEQ.

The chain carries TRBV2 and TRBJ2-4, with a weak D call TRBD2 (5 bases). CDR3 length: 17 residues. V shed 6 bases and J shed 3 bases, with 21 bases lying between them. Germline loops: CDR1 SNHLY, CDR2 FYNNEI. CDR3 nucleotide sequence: TGTGCCAGCAGCAACCTAGAGCTCTGGCGGGTCAAAAACATTCAGTACTTC. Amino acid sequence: CASSNLELWRVKNIQYF.

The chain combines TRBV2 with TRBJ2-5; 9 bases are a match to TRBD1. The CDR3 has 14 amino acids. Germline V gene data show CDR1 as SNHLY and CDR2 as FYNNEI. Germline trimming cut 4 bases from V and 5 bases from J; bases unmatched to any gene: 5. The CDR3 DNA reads TGTGCCAGCAGTGGCAGGACAGGGGAGGAGACCCAGTACTTC. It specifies CASSGRTGEETQYF.

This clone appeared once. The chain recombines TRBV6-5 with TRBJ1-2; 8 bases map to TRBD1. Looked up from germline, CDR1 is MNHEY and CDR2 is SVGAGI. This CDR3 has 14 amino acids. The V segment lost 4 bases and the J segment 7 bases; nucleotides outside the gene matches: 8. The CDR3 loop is CASSSTQGARGYTF. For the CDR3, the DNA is TGTGCCAGCAGTTCAACCCAGGGGGCGCGTGGCTACACCTTC.